Below, one T cell receptor (beta chain) is given with its context. Its cognate antigen is unknown. Pooling was applied to second doses at about 4 or about 12 weeks. This sample is part of a study of T cell responses to AZD1222 COVID-19 vaccine. Study-level findings and limits: Among the donors, most were white British and more were female, and clonal diversity was possibly underestimated. Along spike, vaccine-associated CD4 TCRs were found throughout, with dominance at 160-218 and 743-854.

Here immunoSEQ multiplex PCR was the method, and the copy in TCRdb shows in-frame clones only, minus some. Of 190,000 or so clones listed, under 95% are singletons. This CDR3 spans 16 amino acids. Germline V gives CDR1 MNHEY, CDR2 SVGEGT. With 5 bases clipped from V and 1 base from J, the junction kept 7 bases outside the gene matches. The sample in question was peripheral blood, obtained 28 days after the second AZD1222 dose. This chain joins TRBV6-2 or TRBV6-3 and TRBJ1-5, with 8 positions matching TRBD1. The TCR comes from an adult who received the AZD1222 COVID-19 vaccine. CDR3 protein: CASSRGQEGSNQPQHF. CDR3 DNA sequence: TGTGCCAGCAGTAGGGGACAGGAGGGGAGCAATCAGCCCCAGCATTTT.